These 20 T cell receptor beta chains were all obtained from the same sample, sequenced in a study of T cells of healthy individuals listed by TCRdb under 2018. The library was produced with 5' RACE. TCRdb lists the instrument as Illumina MiSeq. TCRdb ran its own pipeline on the public reads, namely fastp trimming at Q25 and MiXCR clone calling, and kept in-frame beta chains. Rows matching on CDR3 protein sequence are summarized as one entry with the most common DNA and genes. This sample comprises about 100,000 distinct CDR3 sequences, around 17% of them detected only once. 6.2% of the sample is held by the ten biggest clonotypes. The receptor set was obtained from a human donor in good health.

This clonotype occurred a few times. The chain has TRBV6-5 and TRBJ2-7; D unresolved. Trimming took 2 bases from V and 3 from J, leaving 11 bases between them. The CDR3 has 14 residues. Germline CDR1 and CDR2: MNHEY and SVGAGI. This chain's CDR3 is CASSYRQPHYEQYF. CDR3 DNA sequence: TGTGCCAGCAGTTACCGTCAGCCTCACTACGAGCAGTACTTC.

This clonotype was seen many times. This chain joins TRBV6-1 and TRBJ2-1; D unresolved. Germline V CDR1 and CDR2: MNHNS, SASEGT. Trimming took 3 bases from V and 3 from J, leaving 9 bases between them. This CDR3 contains 14 residues. DNA for the CDR3: TGTGCCAGCAGTGACCAGCGACACTACAATGAGCAGTTCTTC. It translates to CASSDQRHYNEQFF.

This clonotype was recorded at least ten times. The V call is TRBV9, the J call TRBJ2-1; TRBD1 matches at 8 bases. In germline, CDR1 is SGDLS, CDR2 YYNGEE. The V gene end was trimmed by 0 bases and the J gene end by 8 bases; junction bases not matched to a gene: 7. This CDR3 region has 15 residues. CDR3 in amino acids: CASSVEPGGWDEQFF. For the CDR3, the DNA is TGTGCCAGCAGCGTAGAGCCAGGGGGCTGGGATGAGCAGTTCTTC. Using reference TRBV9 and TRBJ2-1 for the parts outside the CDR3, the full variable domain is DSGVTQTPKHLITATGQRVTLRCSPRSGDLSVYWYQQSLDQGLQFLIQYYNGEERAKGNILERFSAQQFPDLHSELNLSSLELGDSALYFCASSVEPGGWDEQFFGPGTRLTVL.

This clonotype was seen repeatedly, ten times or more. V usage is TRBV7-8 and J usage is TRBJ2-1; 12 positions match TRBD2. Germline V CDR1 and CDR2: SGHVS, FQNEAQ. V was clipped by 4 bases and J by 6 bases; unmatched bases: 19. This CDR3 is built from 20 residues. CDR3 region: CASSSRSLAGGPGWSNEQFF. The CDR3, as DNA: TGTGCCAGCAGCTCCAGAAGTCTAGCGGGAGGGCCAGGGTGGAGCAATGAGCAGTTCTTC.

The chain joins TRBV7-9 to TRBJ2-7; TRBD2 might be the D (6 bases). The CDR3 spans 14 residues. V was shortened by 3 bases and J by 5 bases, with 14 bases between the two germline ends. Germline CDR1 SEHNR, CDR2 FQNEAQ (reference sequence). The CDR3, as DNA: TGTGCCAGCAGCTTGGCAACTAGCTTGGACGAGCAGTACTTC. Residues: CASSLATSLDEQYF.

The chain employs TRBV5-1 and TRBJ2-7; 8 bases fit TRBD1. This CDR3 spans 14 amino acids. Germline trimming cut 4 bases from V and 0 bases from J; bases unmatched to any gene: 3. The germline CDR1 and CDR2 sequences are SGHRS and YFSETQ. For the CDR3, the DNA is TGCGCCAGCAGCAGCCAGGGGGCCTCCTACGAGCAGTACTTC. Protein product: CASSSQGASYEQYF.

The sample holds many counts of this clonotype. The V gene is TRBV4-3, the J gene TRBJ1-2; D unresolved. The germline gives CDR1 LGHNA, CDR2 YSLEER. V lost 0 bases, J lost 0 bases, and 11 bases lay in between. The CDR3 sequence is 16 residues long. CDR3 in DNA: TGCGCCAGCAGCCAAGAAGGACGGCTACCTAACTATGGCTACACCTTC. Translation gives CASSQEGRLPNYGYTF.

This clonotype was recorded many times. The chain links TRBV6-2 or TRBV6-3 to TRBJ2-5, with 13 bases matching TRBD2. CDR3 length: 15 amino acids. J was trimmed by 4 bases and V by 7 bases; bases with no gene match: 6. CDR1 MNHEY and CDR2 SVGEGT come from the germline V gene. The CDR3 DNA is TGTGCCAGCAAGACGGGACTAGCGGGACCAGAGACCCAGTACTTC. The encoded protein is CASKTGLAGPETQYF.

The rearrangement joins TRBV2 to TRBJ2-7, with D possibly being TRBD1 or TRBD2 (5 bases each). V lost 4 bases to trimming and J lost 0 bases, with 19 bases between them. The germline CDR1 and CDR2 sequences are SNHLY and FYNNEI. This CDR3 has 17 residues. Here the CDR3 reads CASSVPRAGPNSYEQYF. CDR3 bases: TGTGCCAGCAGTGTCCCCAGGGCGGGCCCAAACTCCTACGAGCAGTACTTC. Full variable domain (missing parts from reference TRBV2 and TRBJ2-7): EPEVTQTPSHQVTQMGQEVILRCVPISNHLYFYWYRQILGQKVEFLVSFYNNEISEKSEIFDDQFSVERPDGSNFTLKIRSTKLEDSAMYFCASSVPRAGPNSYEQYFGPGTRLTVT.

This clonotype has more than one count but fewer than ten. The chain is built from TRBV5-1 and TRBJ2-3; 7 positions agree with TRBD1. The CDR3 spans 12 residues. The junction had 3 bases not matched to a gene; V was cut back by 7 bases and J by 4 bases. In germline, CDR1 is SGHRS, CDR2 YFSETQ. DNA of the CDR3: TGCGCCAGCGCGACAGGGCCAGATACGCAGTATTTT. It yields the protein CASATGPDTQYF.

The gene calls are TRBV7-9 and TRBJ2-1; D perhaps matches TRBD2 (6 bases). The V and J ends lost 0 bases and 9 bases respectively, with 18 bases between them. Germline values: CDR1 SEHNR, CDR2 FQNEAQ (reference sequence). There are 16 residues in the CDR3. CDR3 sequence (DNA): TGTGCCAGCAGCTTAGCCCTGGCGGGGAGTGCTATTGAGCAGTTCTTC. Its protein is CASSLALAGSAIEQFF.

There are a few counts of this clonotype. The V gene is TRBV4-3, the J gene TRBJ2-1; 10 bases fit TRBD1. The CDR3 contains 18 residues. The V and J ends lost 0 bases and 4 bases, in that order; junction bases with no gene match: 9. Germline CDR1 reads LGHNA; CDR2 reads YSLEER. CDR3 in amino acids: CASSQDERQGARYNEQFF. CDR3 sequence (DNA): TGCGCCAGCAGCCAAGATGAGAGACAGGGGGCTCGATACAATGAGCAGTTCTTC.

This clonotype was seen ten or more times. This chain uses TRBV20-1 with TRBJ2-3, with a weak D call TRBD1 (6 bases). V gave up 8 bases and J gave up 5 bases, with 29 bases separating them. The CDR3 totals 17 residues. Germline V lookup: CDR1 DFQATT, CDR2 SNEGSKA (reference sequence). The CDR3 region is CSCQQGSLVETGDTQYF. In nucleotides, the CDR3 is TGCAGTTGCCAACAGGGTTCCTTAGTCGAAACGGGAGATACGCAGTATTTT.

This chain links TRBV5-1 with TRBJ2-2; 10 bases match TRBD2. With V trimmed by 4 bases and J by 3 bases, 6 bases remained unmatched. There are 16 residues in the CDR3. Germline CDR1 SGHRS, CDR2 YFSETQ. The CDR3 bases are TGCGCCAGCAGCCGGGGACTAGCGAAATACACCGGGGAGCTGTTTTTT. It specifies CASSRGLAKYTGELFF. Filled out from reference TRBV5-1 and TRBJ2-2, the complete variable domain reads KAGVTQTPRYLIKTRGQQVTLSCSPISGHRSVSWYQQTPGQGLQFLFEYFSETQRNKGNFPGRFSGRQFSNSRSEMNVSTLELGDSALYLCASSRGLAKYTGELFFGEGSRLTVL.

V and J are TRBV14 and TRBJ2-1; TRBD2 is a possible D gene (5 bases). Germline-derived CDR1 and CDR2 are SGHDN and FVKESK. V was clipped by 0 bases and J by 12 bases, with 18 bases between them. The CDR3 sequence is 15 residues long. The CDR3 protein is CASSQDGFGPSGQFF. Written as DNA, the CDR3 is TGTGCCAGCAGCCAAGACGGTTTCGGGCCCAGCGGGCAGTTCTTC. Full variable domain (remainder filled in from reference TRBV14 and TRBJ2-1): EAGVTQFPSHSVIEKGQTVTLRCDPISGHDNLYWYRRVMGKEIKFLLHFVKESKQDESGMPNNRFLAERTGGTYSTLKVQPAELEDSGVYFCASSQDGFGPSGQFFGPGTRLTVL.

The V and J genes are TRBV11-2 and TRBJ1-5, with D perhaps TRBD1 (6 bases). This CDR3 spans 16 amino acids. Trimming removed 5 bases from V and 5 bases from J, with 19 bases in between. CDR1 is SGHAT and CDR2 is FQNNGV in the germline V gene. The CDR3 loop is CASSPGGWGRDQPQHF. The CDR3, as DNA: TGTGCCAGCAGCCCGGGGGGTTGGGGGCGCGATCAGCCCCAGCATTTT.

The chain couples TRBV28 to TRBJ2-3; D possibly corresponds to TRBD2 (5 bases). Per germline, CDR1 MDHEN and CDR2 SYDVKM. The CDR3 consists of 11 residues. Trimming shortened V by 3 bases and J by 8 bases, and 6 bases separated the two germline ends. The CDR3 DNA is TGTGCCAGCAGTTTCGGAGGTACGCAGTATTTT. Residues: CASSFGGTQYF.

DNA for the CDR3: TGCAGTGCTAGAGGACCGGGACAAGGGTACGAGCAGTACTTC. As protein: CSARGPGQGYEQYF. V gene TRBV20-1 combines with J gene TRBJ2-7, with a possible D match to TRBD1 (6 bases). V lost 1 base, J lost 4 bases, and 14 bases lay in between. Per the germline V gene, CDR1 is DFQATT and CDR2 is SNEGSKA (reference sequence). The CDR3 covers 14 residues.

The J gene is TRBJ2-3, the V gene TRBV28; perhaps TRBD2 as D (5 bases). The germline V and J ends were trimmed by 10 bases and 2 bases, with 19 bases remaining between them. CDR1 MDHEN and CDR2 SYDVKM come from the germline V gene. This CDR3 spans 15 amino acids. CDR3 coding DNA: TGTGCCACCCAAGGGTTTGCGGGTATCACAGATACGCAGTATTTT. Protein sequence: CATQGFAGITDTQYF.

This clonotype has a count of ten or more. The chain has TRBV15 and TRBJ1-1, with 10 bases identical to TRBD1. This CDR3 contains 15 residues. Trimming at V came to 8 bases and at J to 0 bases, leaving 6 bases not matched to a gene. Per germline, CDR1 LNHNV and CDR2 YYDKDF (reference sequence). CDR3 protein: CATVDRGGVNTEAFF. In DNA, the CDR3 is TGTGCCACCGTGGACAGGGGGGGTGTGAACACTGAAGCTTTCTTT.